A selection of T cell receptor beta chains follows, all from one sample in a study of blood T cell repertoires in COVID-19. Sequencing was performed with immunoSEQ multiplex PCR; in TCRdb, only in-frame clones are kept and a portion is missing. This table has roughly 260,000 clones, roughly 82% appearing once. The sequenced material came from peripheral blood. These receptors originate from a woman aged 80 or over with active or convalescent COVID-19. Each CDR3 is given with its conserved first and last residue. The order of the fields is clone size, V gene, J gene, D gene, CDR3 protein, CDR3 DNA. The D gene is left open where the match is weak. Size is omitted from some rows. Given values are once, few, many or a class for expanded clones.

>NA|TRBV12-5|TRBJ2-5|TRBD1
CASGLAGPRGETQYF
TGTGCTAGTGGTTTGGCTGGACCCAGGGGGGAGACCCAGTACTTC
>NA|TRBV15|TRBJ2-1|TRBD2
CATSLWRENEQFF
TGTGCCACCTCCTTGTGGCGGGAGAATGAGCAGTTCTTC
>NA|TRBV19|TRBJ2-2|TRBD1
CASSGQGNGELFF
TGTGCCAGCTCGGGACAGGGAAACGGGGAGCTGTTTTTT
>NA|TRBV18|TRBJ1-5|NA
CASSPDRRVQPQHF
TGTGCCAGCTCACCAGACAGGCGAGTTCAGCCCCAGCATTTT
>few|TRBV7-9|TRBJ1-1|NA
CASSPQGGVNTEAFF
TGTGCCAGCAGCCCCCAAGGGGGGGTGAACACTGAAGCTTTCTTT
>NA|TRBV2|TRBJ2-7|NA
CASSGQANYEQYF
TGTGCCAGCAGTGGGCAGGCCAACTACGAGCAGTACTTC
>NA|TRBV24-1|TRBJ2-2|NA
CATSEGSGLSNTGELFF
TGTGCCACCAGTGAGGGGTCCGGACTTTCCAACACCGGGGAGCTGTTTTTT
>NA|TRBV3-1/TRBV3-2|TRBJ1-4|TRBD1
CASSQAAGGGEKLFF
TGTGCCAGCAGCCAAGCGGCAGGGGGCGGCGAAAAACTGTTTTTT
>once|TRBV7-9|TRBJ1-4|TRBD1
CASSLQGGNEKLFF
TGTGCCAGCAGCCTACAGGGGGGTAATGAAAAACTGTTTTTT
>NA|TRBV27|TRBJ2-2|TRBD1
CASRFTIQGAEGITGELFF
TGTGCCAGCAGGTTTACAATACAGGGGGCTGAGGGGATAACCGGGGAGCTGTTTTTT
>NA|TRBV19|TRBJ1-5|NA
CASSIGRFGRNQPQHF
TGTGCCAGTAGTATAGGCCGCTTTGGCCGCAATCAGCCCCAGCATTTT
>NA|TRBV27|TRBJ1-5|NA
CASRMAGENQPQHF
TGTGCCAGCAGGATGGCGGGGGAGAATCAGCCCCAGCATTTT
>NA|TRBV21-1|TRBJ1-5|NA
CASREDRGSNQPQHF
TGTGCCAGCAGGGAGGACAGGGGAAGCAATCAGCCCCAGCATTTT
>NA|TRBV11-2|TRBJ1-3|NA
CASSPFPGNTIYF
TGTGCCAGCTCCCCCTTCCCTGGAAACACCATATATTTT
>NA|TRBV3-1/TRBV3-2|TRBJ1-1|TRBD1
CASSLRGGRGRTEAFF
TGTGCCAGCAGCCTCAGGGGTGGCAGGGGGCGGACTGAAGCTTTCTTT
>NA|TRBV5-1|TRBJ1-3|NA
CASSLNSGKGNTIYF
TGCGCCAGCAGCTTGAATAGCGGGAAAGGAAACACCATATATTTT
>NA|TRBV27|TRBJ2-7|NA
CASSLSVNSSRRSYEQYF
TGTGCCAGCAGTTTATCGGTAAACTCGTCTAGGCGATCCTACGAGCAGTACTTC
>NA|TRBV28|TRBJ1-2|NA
CASSSSTRHYGYTF
TGTGCCAGCAGTTCCTCGACAAGGCACTATGGCTACACCTTC
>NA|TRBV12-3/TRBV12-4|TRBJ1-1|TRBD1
CASNLRTGNEAFF
TGTGCCAGCAACCTGAGGACAGGGAATGAAGCTTTCTTT
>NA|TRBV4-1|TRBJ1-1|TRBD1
CASSRTGGSTEAFF
TGCGCCAGCAGTCGGACAGGGGGTAGCACTGAAGCTTTCTTT
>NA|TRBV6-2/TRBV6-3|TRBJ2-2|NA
CASSYFVGELFF
TGTGCCAGCAGTTACTTCGTCGGGGAGCTGTTTTTT
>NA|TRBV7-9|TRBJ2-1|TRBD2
CASSLGASGTTDNEQFF
TGTGCCAGCAGCTTAGGGGCTAGCGGGACGACGGATAATGAGCAGTTCTTC
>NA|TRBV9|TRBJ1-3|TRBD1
CASNFRDSSGNTIYF
TGTGCCAGCAACTTCCGGGACAGCTCTGGAAACACCATATATTTT
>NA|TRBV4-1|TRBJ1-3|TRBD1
CASSQDHRGGTIYF
TGCGCCAGCAGCCAAGATCACAGGGGGGGCACCATATATTTT
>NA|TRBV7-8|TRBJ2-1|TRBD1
CASTPTGAATEQFF
TGTGCCAGCACCCCGACAGGGGCAGCGACTGAGCAGTTCTTC
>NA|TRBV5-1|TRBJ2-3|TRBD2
CASSPAGTSGSNTQYF
TGCGCCAGCAGCCCAGCCGGGACTAGCGGGAGTAATACGCAGTATTTT
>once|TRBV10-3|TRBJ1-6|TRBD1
CAISEGGQGDSPLHF
TGTGCCATCAGTGAAGGCGGACAGGGAGATTCACCCCTCCACTTT
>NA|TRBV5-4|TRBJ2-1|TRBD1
CASSFSPGQGSNEQFF
TGTGCCAGCAGCTTTTCTCCGGGACAGGGATCAAATGAGCAGTTCTTC
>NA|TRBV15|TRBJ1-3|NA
CATSVRVSGNTIYF
TGTGCCACCAGCGTCAGGGTATCTGGAAACACCATATATTTT
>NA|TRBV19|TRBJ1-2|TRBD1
CASSVGQTITLYGYTF
TGTGCCAGTAGTGTGGGACAGACTATCACACTCTATGGCTACACCTTC
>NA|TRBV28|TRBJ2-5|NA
CASSLKTGETQYF
TGTGCCAGCAGTTTGAAGACGGGAGAGACCCAGTACTTC
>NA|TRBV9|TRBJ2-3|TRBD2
CASSASGGAVDTQYF
TGTGCCAGCAGCGCTAGCGGGGGGGCAGTAGATACGCAGTATTTT
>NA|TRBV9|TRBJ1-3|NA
CASSPGGGASSGNTIYF
TGTGCCAGCAGCCCAGGAGGGGGGGCCTCCTCTGGAAACACCATATATTTT
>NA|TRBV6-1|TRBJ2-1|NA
CASSEWQGSYNEQFF
TGTGCCAGCAGTGAATGGCAGGGCTCCTACAATGAGCAGTTCTTC
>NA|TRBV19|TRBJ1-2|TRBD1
CASSRSGTGGARDNYGYTF
TGTGCCAGTAGTAGGTCCGGGACAGGGGGCGCCCGGGATAACTATGGCTACACCTTC
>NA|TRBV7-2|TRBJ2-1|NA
CASSLGSRASYNEQFF
TGTGCCAGCAGCTTAGGCTCGCGGGCCTCCTACAATGAGCAGTTCTTC
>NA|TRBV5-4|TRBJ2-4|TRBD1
CASSLGGQGAKNIQYF
TGTGCCAGCAGCTTGGGGGGACAGGGGGCCAAAAACATTCAGTACTTC
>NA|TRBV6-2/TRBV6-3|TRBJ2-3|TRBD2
CASSVGLAGGDTQYF
TGTGCCAGCAGTGTGGGACTAGCGGGAGGCGATACGCAGTATTTT
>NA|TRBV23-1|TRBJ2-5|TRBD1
CASSADRRVKGETQYF
TGCGCCAGCAGTGCGGACAGGCGGGTAAAAGGAGAGACCCAGTACTTC
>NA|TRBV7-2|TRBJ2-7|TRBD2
CASSLETGGQYF
TGTGCCAGCAGCTTAGAGACGGGGGGGCAGTACTTC
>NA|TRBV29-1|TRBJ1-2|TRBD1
CSAGDRGGTNGYTF
TGCAGCGCCGGGGACAGGGGAGGAACTAATGGCTACACCTTC
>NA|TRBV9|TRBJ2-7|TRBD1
CASSATGTGYQYF
TGTGCCAGCAGCGCAACCGGGACAGGGTACCAGTACTTC
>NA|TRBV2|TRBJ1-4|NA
CASSVNRIATNEKLFF
TGTGCCAGCAGTGTCAACAGGATCGCAACTAATGAAAAACTGTTTTTT
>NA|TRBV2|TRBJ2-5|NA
CASRENGQLQETQYF
TGTGCCAGCAGGGAAAATGGACAGCTCCAAGAGACCCAGTACTTC
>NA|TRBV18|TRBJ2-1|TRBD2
CASSPRGLAGGPQSEQFF
TGTGCCAGCTCACCAAGGGGACTAGCGGGAGGGCCACAATCTGAGCAGTTCTTC
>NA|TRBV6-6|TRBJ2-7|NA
CASSQSSYEQYF
TGTGCCAGCAGTCAGAGCTCCTACGAGCAGTACTTC
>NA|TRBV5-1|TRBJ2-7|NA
CASSLPRGGGSYEQYF
TGCGCCAGCAGCTTACCCCGGGGAGGGGGGTCCTACGAGCAGTACTTC
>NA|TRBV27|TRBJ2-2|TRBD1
CASSAQTGVTGELFF
TGTGCCAGCAGTGCCCAAACAGGGGTTACCGGGGAGCTGTTTTTT
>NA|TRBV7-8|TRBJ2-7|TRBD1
CASSEGTGGSYEQYF
TGTGCCAGCAGCGAAGGGACAGGGGGATCCTACGAGCAGTACTTC
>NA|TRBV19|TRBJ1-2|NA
CASSILGTNGYTF
TGTGCCAGTAGTATTCTCGGGACAAATGGCTACACCTTC
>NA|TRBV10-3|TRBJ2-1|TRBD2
CAISPTSGSDINEQFF
TGTGCCATCAGTCCGACTAGCGGGAGCGATATCAATGAGCAGTTCTTC
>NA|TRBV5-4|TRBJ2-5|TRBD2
CASSRGGFQETQYF
TGTGCCAGCAGCCGGGGAGGGTTCCAAGAGACCCAGTACTTC